The 2 T cell receptor beta chains below were found in one sample sequenced in a study of blood T cell repertoires in COVID-19. Sequencing used immunoSEQ multiplex PCR; TCRdb keeps in-frame clones, though not all of them. The sample consists of around 100,000 clones, about 84% of them appearing once. The sequencing input was peripheral blood. The receptors derive from a human donor in a cohort sampled during active COVID-19.

The rearrangement joins TRBV3-1 (or the pseudogene TRBV3-2) to TRBJ2-5; D is undetermined. Between the trimmed V and J ends, which lost 3 bases and 5 bases, there was a span of 16 bases. This CDR3 spans 15 amino acids. The germline V gene has CDR1 LGHDT and CDR2 YNNKEL (reference sequence). This CDR3 is CASSHYPQPRETQYF. The CDR3 DNA reads as TGTGCCAGCAGCCACTACCCCCAACCCAGGGAGACCCAGTACTTC.

The V gene is TRBV20-1, the J gene TRBJ2-7; 11 bases fit TRBD2. The J segment lost 6 bases and the V segment lost 3 bases, leaving 4 bases of the junction unmatched. CDR3 length: 13 residues. In germline, CDR1 is DFQATT, CDR2 SNEGSKA (reference sequence). The CDR3 DNA is TGCAGTGCTAGTTCCCTAGCGGGAGGCGAGCAGTACTTC. Translating it yields CSASSLAGGEQYF.